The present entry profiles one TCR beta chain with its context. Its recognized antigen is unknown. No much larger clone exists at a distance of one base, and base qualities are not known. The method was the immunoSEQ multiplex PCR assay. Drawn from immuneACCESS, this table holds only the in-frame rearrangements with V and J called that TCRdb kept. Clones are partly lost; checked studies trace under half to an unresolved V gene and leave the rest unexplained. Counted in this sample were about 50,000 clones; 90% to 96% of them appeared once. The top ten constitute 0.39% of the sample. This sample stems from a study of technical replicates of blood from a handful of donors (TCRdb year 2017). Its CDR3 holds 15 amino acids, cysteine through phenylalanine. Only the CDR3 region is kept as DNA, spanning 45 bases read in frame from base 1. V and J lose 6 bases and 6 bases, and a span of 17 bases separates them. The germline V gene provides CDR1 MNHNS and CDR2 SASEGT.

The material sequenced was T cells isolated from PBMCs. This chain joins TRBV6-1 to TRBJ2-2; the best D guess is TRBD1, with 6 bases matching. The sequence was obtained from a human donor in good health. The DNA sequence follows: TGTGCCAGCAGCTCAAACAGGGAAGTGGCCGGGGAGCTGTTTTTT. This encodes CASSSNREVAGELFF.